Listed below are T cell receptor beta chains from one sample, sequenced in a study of neurological immune-mediated disorders. TCRdb reprocessed the 5' RACE reads via MiXCR and lists one record per CDR3 protein. Of 95,000 to 150,000 distinct CDR3 sequences listed, about 3.2% are singletons. Sample: PBMCs. Every receptor here comes from a woman aged 25 to 39 with multiple sclerosis. The CDR3 runs from the conserved cysteine through the conserved F or W. Fields, in order: CDR3 protein, CDR3 DNA, V gene, J gene, clone size, D gene. D genes are given only for firm matches. Expanded clones are given a class, and other clones once, few, many or no size at all.

CDR3 protein: CSATFLQGHGYTF; CDR3 DNA: TGCAGTGCCACCTTCCTGCAGGGCCATGGCTACACCTTC; V gene: TRBV20-1; J gene: TRBJ1-2; clone size: many; D gene: NA
CDR3 protein: CASSVAAVNTGELFF; CDR3 DNA: TGTGCCAGCAGCGTCGCTGCAGTGAACACCGGGGAGCTGTTTTTT; V gene: TRBV9; J gene: TRBJ2-2; clone size: many; D gene: NA
CDR3 protein: CASRAGTPYSNQPQHF; CDR3 DNA: TGTGCCAGCAGAGCCGGGACACCGTATAGCAATCAGCCCCAGCATTTT; V gene: TRBV5-5; J gene: TRBJ1-5; clone size: many; D gene: NA
CDR3 protein: CSAPRPGQETQYF; CDR3 DNA: TGCAGTGCCCCTAGGCCGGGGCAAGAGACCCAGTACTTC; V gene: TRBV20-1; J gene: TRBJ2-5; clone size: many; D gene: NA
CDR3 protein: CACEGPPYGYTF; CDR3 DNA: TGTGCCTGTGAGGGTCCCCCCTATGGCTACACCTTC; V gene: TRBV30; J gene: TRBJ1-2; clone size: many; D gene: NA
CDR3 protein: CASSQDERVLTF; CDR3 DNA: TGTGCCAGCAGCCAAGATGAACGGGTCCTGACTTTC; V gene: TRBV3-1; J gene: TRBJ2-6; clone size: many; D gene: NA
CDR3 protein: CSARDLLNSYEQYF; CDR3 DNA: TGCAGTGCTAGAGATCTCCTAAACTCCTACGAGCAGTACTTC; V gene: TRBV20-1; J gene: TRBJ2-7; clone size: many; D gene: NA
CDR3 protein: CASSFLDRDMKLFF; CDR3 DNA: TGTGCCAGCAGCTTCTTGGACAGGGATATGAAACTGTTTTTT; V gene: TRBV7-8; J gene: TRBJ1-4; clone size: many; D gene: TRBD1
CDR3 protein: CASSVEWGATYEQYF; CDR3 DNA: TGTGCCAGCAGCGTAGAATGGGGGGCGACCTACGAGCAGTACTTC; V gene: TRBV9; J gene: TRBJ2-7; clone size: many; D gene: NA
CDR3 protein: CASSLLGESSYEQYF; CDR3 DNA: TGTGCCAGCAGCCTTTTGGGCGAGAGCTCCTACGAGCAGTACTTC; V gene: TRBV14; J gene: TRBJ2-7; clone size: many; D gene: NA
CDR3 protein: CSVYRDLEQYF; CDR3 DNA: TGCAGCGTCTACAGGGATCTCGAGCAGTACTTC; V gene: TRBV29-1; J gene: TRBJ2-7; clone size: many; D gene: NA
CDR3 protein: CASSRTGGSWEQYF; CDR3 DNA: TGTGCCAGCAGCCGAACAGGGGGCTCGTGGGAGCAGTACTTC; V gene: TRBV7-2; J gene: TRBJ2-7; clone size: many; D gene: TRBD1
CDR3 protein: CSGLDTEAFF; CDR3 DNA: TGCAGCGGACTTGACACTGAAGCTTTCTTT; V gene: TRBV29-1; J gene: TRBJ1-1; clone size: many; D gene: NA
CDR3 protein: CAISGAQGADTQYF; CDR3 DNA: TGTGCCATCAGTGGGGCCCAGGGCGCAGATACGCAGTATTTT; V gene: TRBV10-3; J gene: TRBJ2-3; clone size: many; D gene: NA
CDR3 protein: CSASFGLGNTEAFF; CDR3 DNA: TGCAGTGCTAGTTTCGGCTTAGGGAACACTGAAGCTTTCTTT; V gene: TRBV20-1; J gene: TRBJ1-1; clone size: many; D gene: NA
CDR3 protein: CSATTSKQETQYF; CDR3 DNA: TGCAGTGCAACGACCAGTAAACAAGAGACCCAGTACTTC; V gene: TRBV20-1; J gene: TRBJ2-5; clone size: many; D gene: NA
CDR3 protein: CASSYGALNEQYF; CDR3 DNA: TGTGCCAGCAGCTATGGGGCCCTGAACGAGCAGTACTTC; V gene: TRBV7-9; J gene: TRBJ2-7; clone size: many; D gene: NA
CDR3 protein: CASSQESQTTYGYTF; CDR3 DNA: TGCGCCAGCAGCCAAGAGTCCCAGACCACCTATGGCTACACCTTC; V gene: TRBV4-3; J gene: TRBJ1-2; clone size: many; D gene: NA
CDR3 protein: CSAGGLAEETQYF; CDR3 DNA: TGCAGTGCTGGCGGACTAGCGGAAGAGACCCAGTACTTC; V gene: TRBV20-1; J gene: TRBJ2-5; clone size: many; D gene: TRBD2
CDR3 protein: CASSETGWGADTQYF; CDR3 DNA: TGTGCCAGCAGTGAAACAGGGTGGGGTGCAGATACGCAGTATTTT; V gene: TRBV6-5; J gene: TRBJ2-3; clone size: many; D gene: NA
CDR3 protein: CSASPLAGGEETQYF; CDR3 DNA: TGCAGTGCCAGCCCACTAGCGGGGGGCGAAGAGACCCAGTACTTC; V gene: TRBV20-1; J gene: TRBJ2-5; clone size: NA; D gene: TRBD2
CDR3 protein: CASSLGVRLFEQYF; CDR3 DNA: TGTGCCAGCAGCTTGGGGGTCCGACTGTTCGAGCAGTACTTC; V gene: TRBV7-2; J gene: TRBJ2-7; clone size: many; D gene: NA
CDR3 protein: CASSYFAGSDYGYTF; CDR3 DNA: TGTGCCAGCAGTTACTTCGCAGGGAGCGACTATGGCTACACCTTC; V gene: TRBV6-5; J gene: TRBJ1-2; clone size: many; D gene: NA
CDR3 protein: CASSFEVSLYEQYF; CDR3 DNA: TGCGCCAGCAGCTTTGAGGTATCTCTCTACGAGCAGTACTTC; V gene: TRBV5-1; J gene: TRBJ2-7; clone size: many; D gene: NA
CDR3 protein: CASSTGVGYEQYF; CDR3 DNA: TGTGCCAGCAGTACCGGGGTAGGCTACGAGCAGTACTTC; V gene: TRBV6-5; J gene: TRBJ2-7; clone size: many; D gene: NA
CDR3 protein: CSIKQGHDEQFF; CDR3 DNA: TGCAGTATCAAACAGGGGCACGATGAGCAGTTCTTC; V gene: TRBV20-1; J gene: TRBJ2-1; clone size: many; D gene: TRBD1
CDR3 protein: CSARDYPGAYEQYF; CDR3 DNA: TGCAGTGCTAGAGATTACCCAGGGGCCTACGAGCAGTACTTC; V gene: TRBV20-1; J gene: TRBJ2-7; clone size: many; D gene: NA
CDR3 protein: CASSVTGRETQYF; CDR3 DNA: TGCGCCAGCAGCGTGACAGGGCGAGAGACCCAGTACTTC; V gene: TRBV5-1; J gene: TRBJ2-5; clone size: many; D gene: TRBD1
CDR3 protein: CASSYKWDTTYEQYF; CDR3 DNA: TGTGCCAGCAGCTATAAATGGGACACAACCTACGAGCAGTACTTC; V gene: TRBV7-9; J gene: TRBJ2-7; clone size: many; D gene: NA
CDR3 protein: CASSQEGREIYEQFF; CDR3 DNA: TGTGCCAGCAGCCAAGAAGGCAGGGAGATTTATGAGCAGTTCTTC; V gene: TRBV3-1; J gene: TRBJ2-1; clone size: many; D gene: NA
CDR3 protein: CAISESTPTAYGYTF; CDR3 DNA: TGTGCCATCAGTGAGTCGACTCCGACGGCCTATGGCTACACCTTC; V gene: TRBV10-3; J gene: TRBJ1-2; clone size: few; D gene: NA
CDR3 protein: CSAGRVYSNQPQHF; CDR3 DNA: TGCAGTGCCGGACGGGTTTATAGCAATCAGCCCCAGCATTTT; V gene: TRBV20-1; J gene: TRBJ1-5; clone size: many; D gene: NA
CDR3 protein: CASSPSSLSYGYTF; CDR3 DNA: TGTGCCAGCAGCCCATCCTCCCTTTCCTATGGCTACACCTTC; V gene: TRBV7-2; J gene: TRBJ1-2; clone size: many; D gene: NA
CDR3 protein: CASSQTGITKAFF; CDR3 DNA: TGCGCCAGCAGCCAGACAGGGATCACTAAAGCTTTCTTT; V gene: TRBV4-3; J gene: TRBJ1-1; clone size: once; D gene: TRBD1
CDR3 protein: CASSLASDRTYGYTF; CDR3 DNA: TGTGCCAGCAGCTTAGCGAGTGATAGAACCTATGGCTACACCTTC; V gene: TRBV7-2; J gene: TRBJ1-2; clone size: many; D gene: NA
CDR3 protein: CASSSDRVQLGGLSYEQYF; CDR3 DNA: TGTGCCAGCAGCTCCGACCGGGTTCAATTGGGAGGGTTGTCCTACGAGCAGTACTTC; V gene: TRBV7-2; J gene: TRBJ2-7; clone size: many; D gene: TRBD2
CDR3 protein: CASSYGGEPGASGEAFF; CDR3 DNA: TGTGCCAGCAGTTACGGGGGTGAACCTGGGGCTAGCGGAGAAGCTTTCTTT; V gene: TRBV6-6; J gene: TRBJ1-1; clone size: many; D gene: NA
CDR3 protein: CASSLALGGMNTQYF; CDR3 DNA: TGTGCCAGCAGCTTAGCCCTAGGGGGTATGAATACGCAGTATTTT; V gene: TRBV7-2; J gene: TRBJ2-3; clone size: many; D gene: NA
CDR3 protein: CASSFWTGQETQYF; CDR3 DNA: TGTGCCAGCAGCTTTTGGACAGGCCAAGAGACCCAGTACTTC; V gene: TRBV6-5; J gene: TRBJ2-5; clone size: many; D gene: TRBD1
CDR3 protein: CASSLGGPGNKTQNF; CDR3 DNA: TGTGCCAGCAGCTTAGGGGGGCCTGGCAATAAGACCCAGAATTTT; V gene: TRBV13; J gene: TRBJ1-5; clone size: few; D gene: NA
CDR3 protein: CSIRGTSGRQSYNEQFF; CDR3 DNA: TGCAGCATAAGAGGGACTAGCGGGAGACAATCCTACAATGAGCAGTTCTTC; V gene: TRBV29-1; J gene: TRBJ2-1; clone size: many; D gene: TRBD2
CDR3 protein: CASSLDWTGSTDTQYF; CDR3 DNA: TGTGCCAGCAGCTTGGACTGGACAGGTTCCACAGATACGCAGTATTTT; V gene: TRBV5-6; J gene: TRBJ2-3; clone size: many; D gene: TRBD1
CDR3 protein: CASSSTRTSYEQYF; CDR3 DNA: TGTGCCAGCAGCTCCACACGGACTTCCTACGAGCAGTACTTC; V gene: TRBV7-9; J gene: TRBJ2-7; clone size: many; D gene: NA
CDR3 protein: CASSPVGGQVYEQYF; CDR3 DNA: TGTGCCAGCAGCCCGGTGGGGGGACAAGTATACGAGCAGTACTTC; V gene: TRBV5-4; J gene: TRBJ2-7; clone size: many; D gene: NA
CDR3 protein: CAISDTYEQYF; CDR3 DNA: TGTGCCATCAGTGATACCTACGAGCAGTACTTC; V gene: TRBV10-3; J gene: TRBJ2-7; clone size: many; D gene: NA
CDR3 protein: CSARSNTGTEAFF; CDR3 DNA: TGCAGTGCTAGGAGCAATACGGGCACTGAAGCTTTCTTT; V gene: TRBV20-1; J gene: TRBJ1-1; clone size: many; D gene: NA
CDR3 protein: CSASKLHQTRVGYNEQFF; CDR3 DNA: TGCAGTGCTAGTAAGCTGCATCAGACGCGGGTCGGGTACAATGAGCAGTTCTTC; V gene: TRBV20-1; J gene: TRBJ2-1; clone size: few; D gene: NA
CDR3 protein: CASRLAMGQRSRQPQHF; CDR3 DNA: TGTGCAAGTCGCTTAGCGATGGGACAGAGGAGTCGACAGCCCCAGCATTTT; V gene: TRBV12-2; J gene: TRBJ1-5; clone size: NA; D gene: NA
CDR3 protein: CSARDNGANVLTF; CDR3 DNA: TGCAGTGCTAGAGATAACGGGGCCAACGTCCTGACTTTC; V gene: TRBV20-1; J gene: TRBJ2-6; clone size: many; D gene: NA
CDR3 protein: CASSLFLGSMNTEAFF; CDR3 DNA: TGTGCCAGCAGCTTGTTTTTGGGCAGCATGAACACTGAAGCTTTCTTT; V gene: TRBV5-6; J gene: TRBJ1-1; clone size: many; D gene: NA
CDR3 protein: CASSLPLDEGYGYTF; CDR3 DNA: TGTGCCAGCTCACTCCCCCTAGACGAGGGCTATGGCTACACCTTC; V gene: TRBV18; J gene: TRBJ1-2; clone size: many; D gene: NA
CDR3 protein: CASSQAGSTGNTIYF; CDR3 DNA: TGCGCCAGCAGCCAAGCAGGGTCAACTGGAAACACCATATATTTT; V gene: TRBV4-3; J gene: TRBJ1-3; clone size: many; D gene: NA
CDR3 protein: CSARRPLGEGADTEAFF; CDR3 DNA: TGCAGCGCCCGACGACCGTTAGGCGAGGGGGCGGACACTGAAGCTTTCTTT; V gene: TRBV29-1; J gene: TRBJ1-1; clone size: many; D gene: TRBD1
CDR3 protein: CSVYTLAGEETQYF; CDR3 DNA: TGCAGCGTCTACACCTTAGCGGGGGAGGAGACCCAGTACTTC; V gene: TRBV29-1; J gene: TRBJ2-5; clone size: many; D gene: TRBD2
CDR3 protein: CASSPRLAQISYEQYF; CDR3 DNA: TGTGCCAGCAGCCCACGACTAGCGCAAATCTCCTACGAGCAGTACTTC; V gene: TRBV5-6; J gene: TRBJ2-7; clone size: many; D gene: TRBD2
CDR3 protein: CASSPASGTGEAFF; CDR3 DNA: TGCGCCAGCAGCCCCGCTTCCGGGACAGGTGAAGCTTTCTTT; V gene: TRBV5-1; J gene: TRBJ1-1; clone size: many; D gene: TRBD1
CDR3 protein: CASSLPETPYEQYF; CDR3 DNA: TGTGCCAGCAGCTTACCCGAGACACCTTACGAGCAGTACTTC; V gene: TRBV11-2; J gene: TRBJ2-7; clone size: many; D gene: NA